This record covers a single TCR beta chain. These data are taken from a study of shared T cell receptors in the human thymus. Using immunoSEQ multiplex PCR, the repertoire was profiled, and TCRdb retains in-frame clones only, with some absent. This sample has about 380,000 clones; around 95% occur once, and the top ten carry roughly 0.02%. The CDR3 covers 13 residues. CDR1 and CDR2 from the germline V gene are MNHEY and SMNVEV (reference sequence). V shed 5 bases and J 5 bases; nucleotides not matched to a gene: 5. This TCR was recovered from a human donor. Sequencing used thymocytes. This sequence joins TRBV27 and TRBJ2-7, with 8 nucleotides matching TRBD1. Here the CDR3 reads CASSAGQAHEQYF. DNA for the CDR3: TGTGCCAGCAGTGCGGGACAGGCCCACGAGCAGTACTTC.